Sequencing of this T cell receptor beta chain was carried out in a study of blood T cell repertoires in COVID-19 (dated by TCRdb to between 2020 and 2021). About the full investigation: Collaborator samples came from the United States, Italy and Spain and covered acute and convalescent phases of COVID-19. The prospective study material was composed of cDNA or gDNA derived from T cells, B-cell-depleted T cells, or PBMCs. The sample metadata nearly always contained a de-identified subject ID, COVID-19 status, age in years and sex. Subjects who had been exposed to COVID-19, were actively infected with it, or had recovered from it provided the deeply sampled blood TCRbeta repertoires that made up the dataset. Where available, HLA class I and class II types were taken from metadata supplied by the sample provider and were not determined by assay-based typing. Samples were obtained from the ongoing ImmuneRACE study (first 160 participants) and from some 1,300 subjects provided by 6 global collaborators. The repertoires were made available in a free public database intended to serve as a resource for research on the immune response to SARS-CoV-2. The research as a whole found: Clinical and demographic metadata were provided uncurated, with the amount varying by source and participant.

TCRbeta CDR3 regions were amplified from genomic DNA by means of the immunoSEQ Assay, a bias-controlled multiplex PCR. In the authors' own workflow: The number of nucleated cells in each sample was estimated by amplification of reference gene primers within the assay. Sequence reads were collapsed and filtered to measure the absolute abundance of every unique TCRbeta CDR3 rearrangement. Productive Simpson clonality was computed per sample as the square root of Simpson's diversity index over productive rearrangements. TCRdb limited this immuneACCESS table to in-frame rearrangements with V and J called. A share of clones is missing; checked studies link under half to unresolved V genes, and the rest is unexplained. V, J and clone size derive from that table, while D and trimming were established from the DNA sequence. The sample table shows some 390,000 clones, and under 90% are seen once. About 1.7% of the sample goes to the ten largest clones.

The CDR3, from cysteine to phenylalanine, totals 15 residues. The sequence is cut down to CDR3 DNA, 45 bases in frame from base 1. V is shortened by 3 bases, J by 3 bases, and the region joining them spans 12 bases. CDR1 and CDR2 (SGDLS, YYNGEE) derive from the germline V gene. Details on this clone: Its antigen target is currently unknown. The input lacks base qualities; no much larger clone sits a single base away.

Enrolling through a virtual design, the prospective study's participants ranged in age from roughly 18 to 89 years and lived across roughly 23 United States geographic areas. Cohort assignment in the prospective study relied on participant-reported clinical history from a screening survey and a study questionnaire. Recovered participants in ImmuneRACE Cohort 3 were defined by two consecutive negative NP/OP PCR tests, clearance by a healthcare professional, or resolution of symptoms. In the prospective study, whole blood, serum and a nasopharyngeal or oropharyngeal swab were collected from each participant by mobile phlebotomists. Additional blood draws and questionnaires over an approximately two-month period could optionally be provided by prospective study participants. Before DNA extraction, blood samples from the prospective study were shipped at room temperature or frozen.

The receptor's source is a young woman who had recovered from COVID-19. The sequencing sample was made of PBMCs or T cells enriched from blood (not recorded which). The V and J segments used are TRBV9 and TRBJ2-2, and the D gene may be TRBD1, 5 bases matching. The DNA reads as follows: TGTGCCAGCAGCGGGACATCGGTGGACACCGGGGAGCTGTTTTTT. This gives the protein CASSGTSVDTGELFF.